Presented here are 18 T cell receptor beta chains from one specimen sequenced in a study of cytomegalovirus exposure and HLA in healthy donors. Primers for the PCR totalled 60 Vbeta and 13 Jbeta. Data came from immunoSEQ multiplex PCR; TCRdb stores just in-frame clones and leaves some out. The data contain around 210,000 clones, around 84% of them singletons. The sequencing sample was made of PBMCs. The receptor set was obtained from a girl aged 2 to 10 in good health and CMV-seronegative.

This clone was recorded only once. The chain combines TRBV4-1 with TRBJ2-3, with TRBD2 as a possible D gene (5 bases). Trimming removed 1 base at V and 2 bases at J, with 13 bases between. The germline V gene has CDR1 MGHRA and CDR2 YSYEKL. The CDR3 has 16 residues. The CDR3 sequence is CASSQGRAGTTDTQYF. DNA for the CDR3: TGCGCCAGCAGCCAAGGCCGGGCGGGTACCACAGATACGCAGTATTTT.

The chain carries TRBV2 and TRBJ2-5; D perhaps matches TRBD2 (6 bases). The CDR3 contains 11 residues. Between the trimmed V and J ends, which lost 7 bases and 5 bases, there was a span of 8 bases. The germline V gene encodes CDR1 SNHLY and CDR2 FYNNEI. The CDR3 loop is CASNGRETQYF. In DNA form, the CDR3 reads TGTGCCAGCAATGGGAGGGAGACCCAGTACTTC.

J is TRBJ2-3 and V is TRBV5-1; 15 bases agree with TRBD2. With V trimmed by 4 bases and J by 1 base, 4 bases remained unmatched. Germline V gene lookup returns CDR1 SGHRS and CDR2 YFSETQ. CDR3 length equals 17 residues. Written as DNA, the CDR3 is TGCGCCAGCAGCCCCCGGACTAGCGGGGGGGGCACAGATACGCAGTATTTT. Its protein product is CASSPRTSGGGTDTQYF. The full variable domain, rest sourced from reference TRBV5-1 and TRBJ2-3, is KAGVTQTPRYLIKTRGQQVTLSCSPISGHRSVSWYQQTPGQGLQFLFEYFSETQRNKGNFPGRFSGRQFSNSRSEMNVSTLELGDSALYLCASSPRTSGGGTDTQYFGPGTRLTVL.

The chain's CDR3 is CASSGGLAGSETQYF. The CDR3 DNA sequence: TGCGCCAGCAGCGGGGGACTAGCGGGATCAGAGACCCAGTACTTC. The chain recombines TRBV5-1 with TRBJ2-5, with 13 positions matching TRBD2. This CDR3 region has 15 residues. Germline-derived CDR1 and CDR2 are SGHRS and YFSETQ. J gave up 4 bases and V 4 bases, and 4 bases lay outside the gene matches. Variable domain in full (rest from reference TRBV5-1 and TRBJ2-5): KAGVTQTPRYLIKTRGQQVTLSCSPISGHRSVSWYQQTPGQGLQFLFEYFSETQRNKGNFPGRFSGRQFSNSRSEMNVSTLELGDSALYLCASSGGLAGSETQYFGPGTRLLVL.

The J gene is TRBJ2-7, the V gene TRBV2; the D gene is possibly TRBD1 (6 bases). Trimming removed 7 bases at V and 1 base at J, with 17 bases between. This CDR3 has 15 residues. Germline lookup yields CDR1 SNHLY and CDR2 FYNNEI. CDR3 protein: CASIYRASPSYEQYF. CDR3 nucleotide sequence: TGTGCCAGCATTTACAGGGCCAGTCCATCCTACGAGCAGTACTTC.

A note on this clone: Other DNA sequences within the sample encode an identical CDR3. This chain joins TRBV6-6 and TRBJ1-2; D might be TRBD1 (6 bases). V was trimmed by 2 bases and J by 3 bases, leaving 13 bases between them. This CDR3 comprises 15 residues. Germline V gene data show CDR1 as MNHNY and CDR2 as SVGAGI (reference sequence). Here the CDR3 reads CASSYGGGWDYGYTF. The CDR3 DNA sequence: TGTGCCAGCAGTTACGGCGGGGGCTGGGACTATGGCTACACCTTC.

The CDR3 is CASSGGLAVNYEQYF. CDR3 DNA sequence: TGTGCCAGCAGCGGAGGACTAGCGGTAAATTACGAGCAGTACTTC. The chain recombines TRBV9 with TRBJ2-7, with 10 bases aligning to TRBD2. This CDR3 contains 15 residues. Germline assignment: CDR1 SGDLS and CDR2 YYNGEE. With V trimmed by 3 bases and J by 4 bases, 7 bases remained unmatched.

This clone has just one count. The V and J genes are TRBV6-1 and TRBJ1-2; D not resolved. Trimming stripped 1 base from V and 3 bases from J, with 9 bases between. This CDR3 contains 14 residues. Germline-derived CDR1 and CDR2 are MNHNS and SASEGT. CDR3: CASSEGWLDYGYTF. The CDR3 DNA reads TGTGCCAGCAGTGAAGGATGGCTGGACTATGGCTACACCTTC.

This chain uses TRBV5-1 with TRBJ1-2; 7 nucleotides align to TRBD1. V lost 4 bases to trimming and J lost 4 bases; unmatched junction nucleotides: 4. CDR3 length: 13 amino acids. In germline, CDR1 is SGHRS, CDR2 YFSETQ. The CDR3 loop reads CASSPDRLYGYTF. The CDR3 DNA is TGCGCCAGCAGCCCGGACAGGCTCTATGGCTACACCTTC.

The rearrangement uses TRBV10-2 and TRBJ1-2; 8 bases match TRBD1. Germline CDR1 WSHSY, CDR2 SAAADI. V lost 2 bases to trimming and J lost 6 bases; unmatched junction nucleotides: 5. This CDR3 has 14 residues. The CDR3, as DNA: TGCGCCAGCAGTGAGGCCAGGGGGCGGGATGGCTACACCTTC. This codes for CASSEARGRDGYTF.

The rearrangement links TRBV27 to TRBJ1-5, with TRBD1 as a possible D gene (6 bases). This CDR3 contains 15 residues. Per germline, CDR1 MNHEY and CDR2 SMNVEV (reference sequence). The V and J ends lost 0 bases and 4 bases respectively, with 10 bases between them. CDR3 nucleotides: TGTGCCAGCAGTTTATCGAAGGGGGGGAATCAGCCCCAGCATTTT. Translation: CASSLSKGGNQPQHF.

This clone has only one observation. The chain employs TRBV5-1 and TRBJ2-2; TRBD2 matches at 7 bases. The germline V gene encodes CDR1 SGHRS and CDR2 YFSETQ. The CDR3 covers 15 residues. Trimming at V came to 7 bases and at J to 2 bases, leaving 8 bases not matched to a gene. The CDR3 loop is CASLREGTNTGELFF. DNA for the CDR3: TGCGCCAGCCTCAGGGAGGGGACCAACACCGGGGAGCTGTTTTTT.

This rearrangement joins TRBV27 to TRBJ2-6; 9 bases agree with TRBD2. The ends lost 4 bases at V and 0 bases at J; junction bases unmatched: 7. There are 18 residues in the CDR3. The V gene's germline CDR1 is MNHEY and CDR2 SMNVEV (reference sequence). CDR3 DNA: TGTGCCAGCAGTTCAAGGACTAGCGCTCTCTCTGGGGCCAACGTCCTGACTTTC. Amino acid sequence: CASSSRTSALSGANVLTF.

The CDR3 bases are TGTGCCATCAGTGAGCCCCGGGACAGACCTAACTATGGCTACACCTTC. Translation: CAISEPRDRPNYGYTF. This chain uses TRBV10-3 with TRBJ1-2; 7 bases are shared with TRBD1. Germline V gene lookup returns CDR1 ENHRY and CDR2 SYGVKD. The CDR3 extends over 16 amino acids. V lost 2 bases and J lost 0; bases outside the gene matches: 6.

On this clone itself: Other DNA variants within this sample encode the same CDR3. The chain links TRBV6-1 to TRBJ2-3; 13 bases fit TRBD2. The trim removed 4 bases at V and 6 bases at J, leaving 4 bases unmatched. The CDR3 is 15 residues long. Germline V CDR1 and CDR2: MNHNS, SASEGT. As DNA, the CDR3 is TGTGCCAGCAGTGTCGGACTAGCGGGAGCCGATACGCAGTATTTT. This sequence encodes CASSVGLAGADTQYF.

The chain employs TRBV30 and TRBJ1-6; 10 bases align to TRBD1. The CDR3 covers 16 residues. The V segment lost 3 bases and the J segment 7 bases; nucleotides outside the gene matches: 9. CDR1 is GTSNPN and CDR2 is SVGIG in the germline V gene (reference sequence). CDR3 loop: CAWRIEGQGRNSPLHF. The CDR3 bases are TGTGCCTGGAGGATCGAGGGACAGGGGAGGAATTCACCCCTCCACTTT. Using reference TRBV30 and TRBJ1-6 for the parts outside the CDR3, the full variable domain is SQTIHQWPATLVQPVGSPLSLECTVEGTSNPNLYWYRQAAGRGLQLLFYSVGIGQISSEVPQNLSASRPQDRQFILSSKKLLLSDSGFYLCAWRIEGQGRNSPLHFGNGTRLTVT.

A word on this clone: This specimen includes other DNA sequences encoding the same CDR3. The chain employs TRBV6-5 and TRBJ1-2; D is unclear. The ends were cut back, 8 bases at V and 8 bases at J, with 12 bases in the middle. The germline V gene has CDR1 MNHEY and CDR2 SVGAGI. CDR3 size: 11 residues. The CDR3 bases are TGTGCCAGCCGGGGAGGAGGCGGCTACACCTTC. As protein: CASRGGGGYTF.

In the case of this clone: The same CDR3 also results from other DNA sequences found in this sample. This chain connects TRBV5-1 to TRBJ2-4; D perhaps matches TRBD2 (5 bases). Germline V CDR1 and CDR2: SGHRS, YFSETQ. CDR3 length equals 14 residues. The ends were cut back, 0 bases at V and 1 base at J, with 5 bases in the middle. The CDR3 region is CASSLAGAKNIQYF. In DNA form, the CDR3 reads TGCGCCAGCAGCTTGGCGGGGGCCAAAAACATTCAGTACTTC.